Listed below are T cell receptor beta chains from one sample, sequenced in a study of blood T cell repertoires in COVID-19. Method: immunoSEQ multiplex PCR; TCRdb's copy keeps in-frame clones and lacks some. Counted here are 90,000 to 150,000 clones, 85% occurring once; the ten biggest clones make up 9.5% to 13%. The sequenced sample was peripheral blood. These receptors were taken from a man at least 80 years old with acute or convalescent COVID-19. The CDR3 runs from the conserved cysteine through the conserved F or W. The order of the fields is J gene, V gene, D gene, clone size, CDR3 protein, CDR3 DNA. D genes are given only for firm matches. A row's size may be missing; if present it is once, few, many or a size class.

j_gene: TRBJ1-3; v_gene: TRBV21-1; d_gene: -; abundance: -; CDR3aa: CASSNSRETGNTIYF; CDR3nt: TGTGCCAGCAGCAATTCCCGAGAAACTGGAAACACCATATATTTT
j_gene: TRBJ2-5; v_gene: TRBV6-6; d_gene: -; abundance: -; CDR3aa: CASTPRQETQYF; CDR3nt: TGTGCCAGCACCCCGCGCCAAGAGACCCAGTACTTC
j_gene: TRBJ1-5; v_gene: TRBV5-5; d_gene: -; abundance: few; CDR3aa: CASSLEGRRLGQPQHF; CDR3nt: TGTGCCAGCAGCTTGGAAGGGAGGAGGCTGGGGCAGCCCCAGCATTTT
j_gene: TRBJ1-2; v_gene: TRBV25-1; d_gene: -; abundance: -; CDR3aa: CASSESETGPPQGYTF; CDR3nt: TGTGCCAGCAGTGAAAGCGAGACAGGACCCCCTCAGGGCTACACCTTC
j_gene: TRBJ1-3; v_gene: TRBV4-3; d_gene: TRBD1; abundance: -; CDR3aa: CASSQGGTGHRATIYF; CDR3nt: TGCGCCAGCAGCCAAGGCGGGACAGGCCACCGGGCCACCATATATTTT
j_gene: TRBJ2-7; v_gene: TRBV5-1; d_gene: -; abundance: -; CDR3aa: CASSLGGGGRYEQYF; CDR3nt: TGCGCCAGCAGCTTGGGGGGCGGGGGCCGATACGAGCAGTACTTC
j_gene: TRBJ2-7; v_gene: TRBV9; d_gene: TRBD1; abundance: -; CDR3aa: CASSVGPEGAGFYEQYF; CDR3nt: TGTGCCAGCAGCGTAGGCCCCGAGGGGGCTGGCTTCTACGAGCAGTACTTC
j_gene: TRBJ1-2; v_gene: TRBV27; d_gene: -; abundance: -; CDR3aa: CASSFRGANYGYTF; CDR3nt: TGTGCCAGCAGTTTTCGCGGAGCTAACTATGGCTACACCTTC
j_gene: TRBJ1-5; v_gene: TRBV25-1; d_gene: -; abundance: -; CDR3aa: CASSNSGFGQPQHF; CDR3nt: TGTGCCAGCAGTAACTCAGGGTTCGGACAGCCCCAGCATTTT
j_gene: TRBJ2-7; v_gene: TRBV25-1; d_gene: TRBD2; abundance: -; CDR3aa: CASSERASGSYEQYF; CDR3nt: TGTGCCAGCAGTGAAAGGGCTAGCGGGAGTTACGAGCAGTACTTC
j_gene: TRBJ2-7; v_gene: TRBV5-1; d_gene: TRBD1; abundance: -; CDR3aa: CASSLGQGGYEQYF; CDR3nt: TGCGCCAGCAGCCTGGGACAGGGGGGGTACGAGCAGTACTTC
j_gene: TRBJ1-5; v_gene: TRBV19; d_gene: TRBD1; abundance: -; CDR3aa: CASRSLDRGRGQPQHF; CDR3nt: TGTGCCAGTAGATCTCTCGACAGGGGGCGCGGTCAGCCCCAGCATTTT
j_gene: TRBJ2-2; v_gene: TRBV5-6; d_gene: TRBD2; abundance: -; CDR3aa: CASSSGTSGVNTGELFF; CDR3nt: TGTGCCAGCAGCTCGGGGACTAGCGGGGTGAACACCGGGGAGCTGTTTTTT
j_gene: TRBJ1-2; v_gene: TRBV5-1; d_gene: TRBD1; abundance: -; CDR3aa: CASGSSPGQASYGYTF; CDR3nt: TGCGCCAGCGGCTCGTCCCCGGGACAGGCCTCCTATGGCTACACCTTC
j_gene: TRBJ1-2; v_gene: TRBV5-6; d_gene: -; abundance: -; CDR3aa: CASSLGRDYGYTF; CDR3nt: TGTGCCAGCAGCCTGGGACGGGACTATGGCTACACCTTC
j_gene: TRBJ1-5; v_gene: TRBV7-9; d_gene: -; abundance: -; CDR3aa: CASSLEEGQPQHF; CDR3nt: TGTGCCAGCAGCTTAGAGGAGGGTCAGCCCCAGCATTTT
j_gene: TRBJ2-1; v_gene: TRBV7-2; d_gene: TRBD2; abundance: -; CDR3aa: CASSLAVLQRGEQFF; CDR3nt: TGTGCCAGCAGCTTAGCGGTATTGCAGCGGGGTGAGCAGTTCTTC
j_gene: TRBJ2-5; v_gene: TRBV7-8; d_gene: TRBD2; abundance: -; CDR3aa: CASSFGGSGRATETQYF; CDR3nt: TGTGCCAGCAGCTTCGGGGGGAGCGGGAGGGCCACTGAGACCCAGTACTTC
j_gene: TRBJ1-4; v_gene: TRBV5-4; d_gene: -; abundance: -; CDR3aa: CASSYRDGGEKLFF; CDR3nt: TGTGCCAGCAGCTACCGGGACGGGGGGGAAAAACTGTTTTTT
j_gene: TRBJ2-3; v_gene: TRBV5-1; d_gene: -; abundance: once; CDR3aa: CASSLDRATDTQYF; CDR3nt: TGCGCCAGCAGCTTGGACAGGGCAACAGATACGCAGTATTTT